One sample yielded the 32 T cell receptor beta chains listed below, sequenced in a study of blood T cell repertoires in COVID-19. Repertoires were generated with immunoSEQ multiplex PCR, while TCRdb's copy carries only in-frame clones and drops some. The table has around 230,000 clones, about nine tenths seen once. Sequencing was carried out using peripheral blood. The receptors originated from a man under 40 who had recovered from COVID-19.

This rearrangement joins TRBV29-1 to TRBJ2-7, with no clear D. V was pared by 6 bases and J by 1 base, with 4 bases between. The CDR3 extends over 10 amino acids. CDR1 and CDR2 from the germline V gene are SQVTM and ANQGSEA. DNA of the CDR3: TGCAGCGTGGCTTCCTACGAGCAGTACTTC. This gives the protein CSVASYEQYF.

V and J are TRBV4-1 and TRBJ1-1; 8 nucleotides match TRBD1. The CDR3 length is 16 residues. V was clipped by 4 bases and J by 7 bases; unmatched bases: 14. Looked up from germline, CDR1 is MGHRA and CDR2 is YSYEKL. CDR3 DNA: TGCGCCAGCAGCCGAGGTAGTAACAGGGGGGAGGGTGAAGCTTTCTTT. Its translation is CASSRGSNRGEGEAFF.

The chain carries TRBV4-3 and TRBJ2-2; 8 positions match TRBD1. The trim removed 5 bases at V and 5 bases at J, leaving 7 bases unmatched. The CDR3 is 15 amino acids. Germline values: CDR1 LGHNA, CDR2 YSLEER. DNA for the CDR3: TGCGCCAGCAGCGTCCGACAGGGGCAGACCGGGGAGCTGTTTTTT. This gives the protein CASSVRQGQTGELFF.

The CDR3 protein is CASSLGRGRGYTF. In DNA form, the CDR3 reads TGTGCCAGCAGCTTAGGCAGGGGCCGTGGCTACACCTTC. The chain links TRBV7-2 to TRBJ1-2; a weak D match, TRBD1 (6 bases). Between the trimmed V and J ends, which lost 1 base and 7 bases, there was a span of 10 bases. The CDR3 has 13 amino acids. The germline V gene has CDR1 SGHTA and CDR2 FQGNSA.

The genes are TRBV4-3 and TRBJ1-2, with D maybe TRBD1 (5 bases). The length of the CDR3 is 14 residues. The V gene's germline CDR1 is LGHNA and CDR2 YSLEER. V was trimmed by 3 bases and J by 4 bases, leaving 12 bases between them. CDR3 protein: CASSQGQGIYGYTF. The CDR3 DNA reads TGCGCCAGCAGCCAGGGGCAGGGTATCTATGGCTACACCTTC.

This rearrangement joins TRBV4-3 to TRBJ2-3; 7 bases map to TRBD2. Germline V gene sequence: CDR1 LGHNA, CDR2 YSLEER. The CDR3 covers 17 residues. V dropped 0 bases and J dropped 8; count of bases not matched to a gene: 14. CDR3 in amino acids: CASSQDRGGRWVGTQYF. The CDR3 DNA reads TGCGCCAGCAGCCAAGATCGCGGGGGACGGTGGGTAGGTACGCAGTATTTT.

About this clone: Other nucleotide sequences from this sample produce the same CDR3. This chain connects TRBV7-9 to TRBJ1-2, with D maybe TRBD1 (6 bases). Trimming left V 2 bases short and J 4 bases short, with 11 bases between. The CDR3 is 14 amino acids. The V gene's germline CDR1 is SEHNR and CDR2 FQNEAQ (reference sequence). In DNA, the CDR3 is TGTGCCAGCAGCTTAACAGGGATTCTCTATGGCTACACCTTC. It is translated as CASSLTGILYGYTF.

V gene TRBV4-1 combines with J gene TRBJ2-5; TRBD2 matches 10 bases. The V and J ends lost 0 bases and 5 bases, in that order; junction bases with no gene match: 15. Looked up from germline, CDR1 is MGHRA and CDR2 is YSYEKL. The CDR3 runs 19 residues. This CDR3 reads CASSQDVGVAGGQGETQYF. Written as DNA, the CDR3 is TGCGCCAGCAGCCAAGATGTGGGCGTAGCGGGGGGTCAGGGGGAGACCCAGTACTTC.

The chain employs TRBV5-1 and TRBJ2-6; D is possibly TRBD1 (5 bases). The length of the CDR3 is 14 residues. CDR1 and CDR2 (germline): SGHRS, YFSETQ. V lost 2 bases and J 2 bases, leaving 5 bases between the germline ends. CDR3 amino acids: CASSLGAGANVLTF. The CDR3 DNA sequence: TGCGCCAGCAGCTTAGGGGCTGGGGCCAACGTCCTGACTTTC.

The chain uses TRBV27 and TRBJ2-7; 7 bases map to TRBD1. The CDR3 is 15 residues long. V lost 3 bases to trimming and J lost 5 bases; unmatched junction nucleotides: 10. Germline V gene sequence: CDR1 MNHEY, CDR2 SMNVEV (reference sequence). The CDR3 reads CASSLRQGILDEQYF. The CDR3, as DNA: TGTGCCAGCAGTTTGAGACAGGGAATTTTAGACGAGCAGTACTTC.

The chain recombines TRBV7-2 with TRBJ1-2, with D uncertain. This CDR3 has 15 residues. The V end was cut by 1 base, the J end by 3 bases, with 12 bases between. Per the germline V gene, CDR1 is SGHTA and CDR2 is FQGNSA. The CDR3 spells CASSLEPGLYYGYTF. CDR3 nucleotides: TGTGCCAGCAGCTTAGAGCCAGGCCTGTACTATGGCTACACCTTC.

This rearrangement joins TRBV7-2 to TRBJ2-4; 12 nucleotides agree with TRBD2. V lost 6 bases to trimming and J lost 0 bases; unmatched junction nucleotides: 0. In germline, CDR1 is SGHTA, CDR2 FQGNSA. The CDR3 spans 15 residues. DNA of the CDR3: TGTGCCAGCAGACTAGCGGGGGGAGCCAAAAACATTCAGTACTTC. The encoded protein is CASRLAGGAKNIQYF.

This CDR3 is CASSYARGYQPQHF. CDR3 nucleotides: TGTGCCAGCAGTTACGCCAGGGGATATCAGCCCCAGCATTTT. V usage is TRBV6-5 and J usage is TRBJ1-5, with D perhaps matching TRBD1 (6 bases). Trimming stripped 2 bases from V and 5 bases from J, with 10 bases between. The CDR3 contains 14 residues. Germline CDR1 reads MNHEY; CDR2 reads SVGAGI.

This clone was recorded only once. This chain uses TRBV5-5 with TRBJ2-5, with 9 bases identical to TRBD1. Germline-derived CDR1 and CDR2 are SGHKS and YYEKEE (reference sequence). The CDR3 is 13 residues long. The V segment lost 4 bases and the J segment 8 bases; nucleotides outside the gene matches: 6. The CDR3 sequence: CASSRPDRGTQYF. CDR3 sequence (DNA): TGTGCCAGCAGCCGCCCGGACAGGGGCACCCAGTACTTC. Full variable domain (outside the CDR3, taken from reference TRBV5-5 and TRBJ2-5): DAGVTQSPTHLIKTRGQQVTLRCSPISGHKSVSWYQQVLGQGPQFIFQYYEKEERGRGNFPDRFSARQFPNYSSELNVNALLLGDSALYLCASSRPDRGTQYFGPGTRLLVL.

In its sample, this clone was seen a few times. This sequence joins TRBV19 and TRBJ2-5; D unclear. In germline, CDR1 is LNHDA, CDR2 SQIVND (reference sequence). The CDR3 spans 12 residues. V lost 3 bases to trimming and J lost 5 bases, with 7 bases between them. The CDR3, as DNA: TGTGCCAGTAGTATCGGTTTTGAGACCCAGTACTTC. Amino acids: CASSIGFETQYF.

The CDR3 reads CSGTGVRLETQYF. The CDR3 DNA is TGCAGCGGGACGGGGGTTCGTCTAGAGACCCAGTACTTC. This chain uses TRBV29-1 with TRBJ2-5, with D possibly being TRBD2 (6 bases). Germline loops: CDR1 SQVTM, CDR2 ANQGSEA. This CDR3 has 13 amino acids. Trimming stripped 7 bases from V and 4 bases from J, with 16 bases between.

The V and J genes are TRBV9 and TRBJ1-4; TRBD1 aligns across 7 bases. This CDR3 contains 15 residues. V trimming: 4 bases; J trimming: 8 bases; junction bases outside the gene matches: 11. Germline V gene data show CDR1 as SGDLS and CDR2 as YYNGEE. The CDR3 loop is CASSPQGTHKEKLFF. The CDR3 DNA follows: TGTGCCAGCAGCCCACAGGGGACCCATAAGGAAAAACTGTTTTTT.

The rearrangement joins TRBV10-3 to TRBJ2-7; D is possibly TRBD1 (6 bases). Germline V gene lookup returns CDR1 ENHRY and CDR2 SYGVKD. This CDR3 contains 15 residues. Deletions cut 7 bases from V and 0 bases from J, with 16 bases between. This CDR3 is CAITPGQSSSYEQYF. The CDR3 nucleotides are TGTGCCATCACCCCAGGACAGTCAAGCTCCTACGAGCAGTACTTC.

The rearrangement uses TRBV10-2 and TRBJ2-5; TRBD2 might be the D (7 bases). CDR1 and CDR2 (germline): WSHSY, SAAADI. The ends were cut back, 7 bases at V and 3 bases at J, with 21 bases in the middle. The CDR3 contains 16 residues. The CDR3 DNA is TGCGCCAGCACCCGTCTGGGCGGGGGCCAGGAAGAGACCCAGTACTTC. Translating gives CASTRLGGGQEETQYF.

The chain recombines TRBV7-9 with TRBJ1-2; D remains unclear. The CDR3 length is 13 residues. Per the germline V gene, CDR1 is SEHNR and CDR2 is FQNEAQ (reference sequence). Trimming pared 6 bases from V and 3 bases from J, leaving 11 bases between. The CDR3 coding sequence is TGTGCCAGCAGGGAGGGCGTCGACTATGGCTACACCTTC. Translation gives CASREGVDYGYTF.

This chain joins TRBV9 and TRBJ2-7; D is unresolved. Trimming pared 0 bases from V and 0 bases from J, leaving 13 bases between. The CDR3 spans 16 residues. Germline lookup yields CDR1 SGDLS and CDR2 YYNGEE. CDR3 DNA: TGTGCCAGCAGCGTAGGAGCTGGCGGTAGCTCCTACGAGCAGTACTTC. This encodes CASSVGAGGSSYEQYF. The complete variable domain, with remaining parts taken from reference TRBV9 and TRBJ2-7, reads DSGVTQTPKHLITATGQRVTLRCSPRSGDLSVYWYQQSLDQGLQFLIQYYNGEERAKGNILERFSAQQFPDLHSELNLSSLELGDSALYFCASSVGAGGSSYEQYFGPGTRLTVT.

The chain has TRBV7-2 and TRBJ1-2; the match to TRBD1 covers 11 bases. From germline, CDR1 is SGHTA and CDR2 FQGNSA. V gave up 3 bases and J gave up 5 bases; unmatched junction bases: 8. CDR3 size: 16 residues. As DNA, the CDR3 is TGTGCCAGCAGCTTTTCCCGGGACAGGGGGTGGTATGGCTACACCTTC. It yields the protein CASSFSRDRGWYGYTF.

The genes are TRBV7-8 and TRBJ2-5; weak D call: TRBD1 (6 bases). The V end was cut by 2 bases, the J end by 0 bases, with 13 bases between. From germline, CDR1 is SGHVS and CDR2 FQNEAQ. The CDR3 length is 16 residues. CDR3 residues: CASSLPGALDQETQYF. The CDR3 nucleotides read TGTGCCAGCAGCTTACCAGGGGCTCTAGACCAAGAGACCCAGTACTTC.

Only one count was recorded for this clone. The V call is TRBV11-2, the J call TRBJ1-1, with D unclear. V was cut by 5 bases and J by 0 bases, with 7 bases left in between. Germline V gene data show CDR1 as SGHAT and CDR2 as FQNNGV. The CDR3 loop spans 13 amino acids. The CDR3 loop is CASSAFLNTEAFF. The CDR3 coding sequence is TGTGCCAGCAGCGCGTTCTTGAACACTGAAGCTTTCTTT.

This chain uses TRBV9 with TRBJ1-4; tentatively, D is TRBD1 (6 bases). CDR3 length: 14 amino acids. V was clipped by 4 bases and J by 1 base, with 8 bases between them. Looked up from germline, CDR1 is SGDLS and CDR2 is YYNGEE. The CDR3 DNA follows: TGTGCCAGCAGCTCCAGGGGAACTAATGAAAAACTGTTTTTT. This sequence encodes CASSSRGTNEKLFF.

The J gene is TRBJ2-2, the V gene TRBV12-5; D may be TRBD2 (5 bases). This CDR3 has 14 residues. CDR1 is LGHNT and CDR2 is FRNRAP in the germline V gene. Deletions cut 0 bases from V and 5 bases from J, with 7 bases between. CDR3 sequence (DNA): TGTGCTAGTGGTTTGGTACGCGGGACCGGGGAGCTGTTTTTT. Encoded protein: CASGLVRGTGELFF.

V gene TRBV4-3 combines with J gene TRBJ2-1; D is undetermined. Deletions cut 4 bases from V and 6 bases from J, with 16 bases between. CDR1 and CDR2 from the germline V gene are LGHNA and YSLEER. This CDR3 comprises 15 residues. CDR3: CASSPSALLRNEQFF. The CDR3 coding sequence is TGCGCCAGCAGCCCCAGTGCTTTGCTTCGCAATGAGCAGTTCTTC.

The chain combines TRBV6-1 with TRBJ2-1, with a tentative D call TRBD2 (6 bases). Trimming stripped 3 bases from V and 10 bases from J, with 13 bases between. CDR3 length: 13 amino acids. Germline values: CDR1 MNHNS, CDR2 SASEGT. In nucleotides, the CDR3 is TGTGCCAGCAGTGATTTAGGCGGGGAGGAGCAGTTCTTC. It encodes CASSDLGGEEQFF.

V and J are TRBV18 and TRBJ1-1; the D gene is possibly TRBD1 (5 bases). CDR3 length: 16 amino acids. The V end was cut by 6 bases, the J end by 3 bases, with 20 bases between. Germline V gene lookup returns CDR1 KGHSH and CDR2 LQKENI. The CDR3 DNA sequence: TGTGCCAGCTCTTTCCGGGACCCACGGGGGGACACTGAAGCTTTCTTT. The encoded protein is CASSFRDPRGDTEAFF.

The chain joins TRBV5-1 to TRBJ1-2; D is perhaps TRBD1 (5 bases). The CDR3 spans 13 residues. Per germline, CDR1 SGHRS and CDR2 YFSETQ. The germline V and J ends were trimmed by 3 bases and 5 bases, with 11 bases remaining between them. CDR3 region: CASSSGGGYGYTF. For the CDR3, the DNA is TGCGCCAGCAGCTCGGGCGGGGGATATGGCTACACCTTC.

The chain carries TRBV19 and TRBJ2-1; D unresolved. CDR1 LNHDA and CDR2 SQIVND come from the germline V gene (reference sequence). The CDR3 is 15 amino acids. V lost 6 bases to trimming and J lost 4 bases, with 16 bases between them. The CDR3 loop reads CASSPPPTGYNEQFF. The CDR3 DNA reads as TGTGCCAGTAGCCCCCCTCCCACGGGTTACAATGAGCAGTTCTTC.

This chain connects TRBV12-3 or TRBV12-4 to TRBJ2-6, with no clear D. This CDR3 is 13 amino acids long. The V and J ends lost 7 bases and 0 bases respectively, with 4 bases between them. CDR3 residues: CASTISGANVLTF. Written as DNA, the CDR3 is TGTGCCAGCACCATCTCTGGGGCCAACGTCCTGACTTTC.